The next 20 T cell receptor beta chains were all read from a single sample in a study of human T cells and chemical hapten exposure. Via MiXCR, TCRdb re-called the RACE reads, giving one row per CDR3 protein. The sample lists 100,000 to 150,000 distinct CDR3 sequences; approximately 13% were seen once. As to time point: patch test 1, 2 weeks after DPC sensitization. Treatment reported: therapeutic diphenylcyclopropenone sensitization with weekly scalp DPC. Sequencing was performed on whole blood, taken in connection with sensitization to the hapten diphenylcyclopropenone (DPC). The receptors were sampled from a man aged 18 to 29 with alopecia areata. Some clones in this sample may be carry-over from other donors' samples.

This clonotype has at least ten counts. The chain recombines TRBV7-9 with TRBJ1-2; D is uncertain. The germline CDR1 and CDR2 sequences are SEHNR and FQNEAQ (reference sequence). The CDR3 spans 14 residues. Trimming removed 5 bases at V and 4 bases at J, with 14 bases between. Written as DNA, the CDR3 is TGTGCCAGCAGCCCGGGAACGGCACGCTATGGCTACACCTTC. Translating it yields CASSPGTARYGYTF.

The chain couples TRBV19 to TRBJ2-1; weak D call: TRBD2 (6 bases). CDR3 length equals 13 residues. Trimming pared 3 bases from V and 15 bases from J, leaving 18 bases between. The V gene's germline CDR1 is LNHDA and CDR2 SQIVND (reference sequence). The CDR3: CASSIFPAGSRFF. The CDR3 nucleotides read TGTGCCAGTAGTATTTTCCCTGCGGGGAGTCGGTTCTTC.

This sequence joins TRBV7-6 and TRBJ2-7; D uncertain. CDR1 and CDR2 from the germline V gene are SGHVS and FNYEAQ. The CDR3 length is 14 residues. The V gene lost 2 bases and the J gene lost 0 bases, with 8 bases spanning the gap. The DNA for the CDR3 is TGTGCCAGCAGCTTATACTACAACTCCTACGAGCAGTACGTC. It translates to CASSLYYNSYEQYV.

This clonotype was counted only a few times. The chain combines TRBV19 with TRBJ2-1, with unresolved D. The V gene's germline CDR1 is LNHDA and CDR2 SQIVND (reference sequence). Trimming took 1 base from V and 9 from J, leaving 10 bases between them. This CDR3 spans 13 amino acids. CDR3 nucleotides: TGTGCCAGTAGTATAGGGTCAGACGGTGAGCAGTTCTTC. This sequence encodes CASSIGSDGEQFF.

This clonotype appeared a few times. V usage is TRBV5-1 and J usage is TRBJ2-2, with a weak D call TRBD1 (6 bases). Trimming left V 9 bases short and J 7 bases short, with 22 bases between. The V gene's germline CDR1 is SGHRS and CDR2 YFSETQ. The CDR3 is 15 residues long. In nucleotides, the CDR3 is TGCGCCACCTCGAACCCGACAGGTCTCGTCGGGGAGCTGTTTTTT. This translates into CATSNPTGLVGELFF.

The chain uses TRBV2 and TRBJ2-5; 12 bases are shared with TRBD2. The J segment lost 7 bases and the V segment lost 7 bases, leaving 7 bases of the junction unmatched. Per the germline V gene, CDR1 is SNHLY and CDR2 is FYNNEI. The CDR3 is made up of 14 amino acids. CDR3 sequence reads: CASTALAGGWTQYF. The CDR3 nucleotides read TGTGCCAGCACCGCGCTAGCGGGGGGGTGGACCCAGTACTTC.

The V call is TRBV4-1, the J call TRBJ1-3; D uncertain. CDR1 and CDR2 (germline): MGHRA, YSYEKL. The ends were cut back, 0 bases at V and 0 bases at J, with 24 bases in the middle. CDR3 length: 21 residues. The DNA for the CDR3 is TGCGCCAGCAGCCAAGATGGCGCAAGGGCTTCTTCTTCCAACTCTGGAAACACCATATATTTT. Translated: CASSQDGARASSSNSGNTIYF.

The rearrangement uses TRBV24-1 and TRBJ2-5; D is ambiguous. There are 14 residues in the CDR3. With 4 bases removed from V and 5 bases from J, the gap between germline ends came to 13 bases. CDR1 and CDR2 (germline): KGHDR, SFDVKD. The CDR3 region is CATSDPYHYETQYF. In DNA, the CDR3 is TGTGCCACCAGTGACCCTTACCATTACGAGACCCAGTACTTC.

This clonotype has more than one count but fewer than ten. The V gene is TRBV24-1, the J gene TRBJ2-7; 9 bases are shared with TRBD2. Unmatched junction bases numbered 4, after V lost 4 bases and J lost 4 bases. From germline, CDR1 is KGHDR and CDR2 SFDVKD. This CDR3 region has 14 residues. The CDR3 spells CATSESGLAYEQYF. Here the CDR3 DNA reads TGTGCCACCAGTGAATCGGGACTAGCTTACGAGCAGTACTTC.

This clonotype was counted many times. V and J are TRBV29-1 and TRBJ1-3; the D is unclear. This CDR3 is 11 amino acids long. Germline values: CDR1 SQVTM, CDR2 ANQGSEA. The ends were cut back, 6 bases at V and 2 bases at J, with 5 bases in the middle. In DNA form, the CDR3 reads TGCAGCGTAGATACTGGAAACACCATATATTTT. It specifies CSVDTGNTIYF.

This clonotype was counted many times. This chain joins TRBV27 and TRBJ2-7; perhaps D is TRBD1 or TRBD2 (5 bases each). The CDR3 spans 15 residues. Germline-derived CDR1 and CDR2 are MNHEY and SMNVEV (reference sequence). Trimming cost V 3 bases and J 2 bases, with 14 bases left between them. This chain's CDR3 is CASSLGQGEAYEQYF. The CDR3 DNA is TGTGCCAGCAGTTTGGGGCAGGGAGAGGCCTACGAGCAGTACTTC.

The V gene is TRBV3-1, the J gene TRBJ1-5, with unresolved D. The length of the CDR3 is 13 residues. Between the trimmed V and J ends, which lost 4 bases and 5 bases, there was a span of 9 bases. Germline values: CDR1 LGHDT, CDR2 YNNKEL (reference sequence). The CDR3 sequence: CASSRKEDQPQHF. Written as DNA, the CDR3 is TGTGCCAGCAGCCGAAAGGAGGATCAGCCCCAGCATTTT.

The CDR3 protein is CASSLTSGQGSTPLHF. In DNA form, the CDR3 reads TGTGCCAGCAGCTTAACGTCGGGACAGGGTTCGACACCCCTCCACTTT. This rearrangement joins TRBV7-3 to TRBJ1-6; 9 bases align to TRBD1. The CDR3 has 16 amino acids. Losses at the gene ends were 0 bases for V and 11 bases for J; bases not matched to a gene: 8. The germline gives CDR1 SGHTA, CDR2 FQGTGA. Full variable domain (missing parts from reference TRBV7-3 and TRBJ1-6): GAGVSQTPSNKVTEKGKYVELRCDPISGHTALYWYRQSLGQGPEFLIYFQGTGAADDSGLPNDRFFAVRPEGSVSTLKIQRTERGDSAVYLCASSLTSGQGSTPLHFGNGTRLTVT.

The chain links TRBV29-1 to TRBJ2-7, with D maybe TRBD2 (5 bases). The CDR3 is 13 amino acids. Trimming took 7 bases from V and 1 from J, leaving 14 bases between them. Germline CDR1 and CDR2: SQVTM and ANQGSEA. This CDR3 is CSAAGPGSYEQYV. Written as DNA, the CDR3 is TGCAGCGCCGCGGGCCCGGGTTCCTACGAGCAGTACGTC.

The chain has TRBV20-1 and TRBJ2-3, with D perhaps matching TRBD2 (5 bases). The germline V and J ends were trimmed by 4 bases and 2 bases, with 13 bases remaining between them. Looked up from germline, CDR1 is DFQATT and CDR2 is SNEGSKA (reference sequence). The CDR3 loop spans 14 amino acids. CDR3 DNA: TGCAGTGCTACCACCCGGGGTGCCACAGATACGCAGTATTTT. Its protein product is CSATTRGATDTQYF.

This clonotype has just a few counts. The chain links TRBV19 to TRBJ1-1; tentatively, D is TRBD1 (5 bases). Trimming pared 10 bases from V and 0 bases from J, leaving 15 bases between. Per germline, CDR1 LNHDA and CDR2 SQIVND (reference sequence). CDR3 length: 14 residues. The chain's CDR3 is CATGGTGMNTEAFF. Here the CDR3 DNA reads TGTGCCACTGGCGGAACAGGCATGAACACTGAAGCTTTCTTT.

This clonotype was found many times. V gene TRBV7-2 combines with J gene TRBJ2-2; TRBD1 might be the D (8 bases). The CDR3 is 16 amino acids. CDR1 SGHTA and CDR2 FQGNSA come from the germline V gene. Trimming cost V 5 bases and J 3 bases, with 16 bases left between them. Written as DNA, the CDR3 is TGTGCCAGCAGCCTCGGACAGGGAGGGTACACCGGGGAGCTGTTTTTT. Translated, it gives CASSLGQGGYTGELFF.

The rearrangement links TRBV7-9 to TRBJ2-7, with D uncertain. V was clipped by 1 base and J by 4 bases, with 11 bases between them. The CDR3 has 14 amino acids. In germline, CDR1 is SEHNR, CDR2 FQNEAQ (reference sequence). CDR3: CASSLGTQQYEQYF. CDR3 sequence (DNA): TGTGCCAGCAGCTTAGGCACACAGCAATACGAGCAGTACTTC. Full variable domain (missing parts from reference TRBV7-9 and TRBJ2-7): DTGVSQNPRHKITKRGQNVTFRCDPISEHNRLYWYRQTLGQGPEFLTYFQNEAQLEKSRLLSDRFSAERPKGSFSTLEIQRTEQGDSAMYLCASSLGTQQYEQYFGPGTRLTVT.

The chain joins TRBV7-9 to TRBJ1-1; unclear D gene. Between the trimmed V and J ends, which lost 0 bases and 0 bases, there was a span of 5 bases. CDR3 size: 14 residues. Looked up from germline, CDR1 is SEHNR and CDR2 is FQNEAQ (reference sequence). The CDR3 protein is CASSLARMNTEAFF. For the CDR3, the DNA is TGTGCCAGCAGCTTAGCGCGGATGAACACTGAAGCTTTCTTT.

The V and J genes are TRBV3-1 and TRBJ2-1; TRBD1 matches 9 bases. Germline lookup yields CDR1 LGHDT and CDR2 YNNKEL (reference sequence). The CDR3 contains 15 residues. After removal of 4 bases from V and 8 bases from J, the junction contained 9 bases not matched to a gene. CDR3 bases: TGTGCCAGCAGCCCTACCGGGACAGGGCTAGATGAGCAGTTCTTC. Translating it yields CASSPTGTGLDEQFF.